The next 32 T cell receptor beta chains were all read from a single sample in a study of blood T cell repertoires in COVID-19. Clones were read by immunoSEQ multiplex PCR, and TCRdb kept only the in-frame ones, dropping some. Of approximately 140,000 clones in the sample, 85% to 90% were seen once. Sequenced material: PBMCs or T cells enriched from blood (not recorded which). All receptors come from a woman aged 25 to 45 with acute COVID-19.

This clone has only a few counts. The J gene is TRBJ1-2, the V gene TRBV20-1; D remains unclear. This CDR3 is built from 11 residues. V was pared by 3 bases and J by 2 bases, with 4 bases between. Germline-derived CDR1 and CDR2 are DFQATT and SNEGSKA (reference sequence). The DNA for the CDR3 is TGCAGTGCTAGCTTCAACTATGGCTACACCTTC. Translation gives CSASFNYGYTF.

This chain uses TRBV9 with TRBJ2-3; 13 bases align to TRBD2. The CDR3 has 18 amino acids. CDR1 is SGDLS, CDR2 YYNGEE, per germline. Germline trimming cut 0 bases from V and 0 bases from J; bases unmatched to any gene: 4. The CDR3 DNA follows: TGTGCCAGCAGCGTAGAGGGGACTAGCGGGATGAGCACAGATACGCAGTATTTT. It codes for CASSVEGTSGMSTDTQYF. The variable domain in full, completed from reference TRBV9 and TRBJ2-3, reads DSGVTQTPKHLITATGQRVTLRCSPRSGDLSVYWYQQSLDQGLQFLIQYYNGEERAKGNILERFSAQQFPDLHSELNLSSLELGDSALYFCASSVEGTSGMSTDTQYFGPGTRLTVL.

This clone came up once. CDR3 region: CASSLRGGSGYTF. CDR3 coding DNA: TGTGCCAGCAGTTTAAGGGGCGGCTCTGGCTACACCTTC. This chain links TRBV28 with TRBJ1-2; tentatively, D is TRBD1 (5 bases). Trimming shortened V by 2 bases and J by 7 bases, and 11 bases separated the two germline ends. In germline, CDR1 is MDHEN, CDR2 SYDVKM. This CDR3 has 13 amino acids.

This clone was recorded only once. The CDR3 reads CASTPTGMEVFYGYTF. The CDR3, as DNA: TGTGCCAGCACCCCGACAGGGATGGAGGTTTTCTATGGCTACACCTTC. The chain combines TRBV27 with TRBJ1-2, with 7 bases aligning to TRBD1. The CDR3 length is 16 residues. The V segment lost 7 bases and the J segment 4 bases; nucleotides outside the gene matches: 15. Germline V lookup: CDR1 MNHEY, CDR2 SMNVEV (reference sequence).

The rearrangement joins TRBV18 to TRBJ2-5; 9 bases align to TRBD1. V trimming: 4 bases; J trimming: 4 bases; junction bases outside the gene matches: 7. Germline loops: CDR1 KGHSH, CDR2 LQKENI. The CDR3 sequence is 15 residues long. The CDR3 loop is CASSHGDRERETQYF. Here the CDR3 DNA reads TGTGCCAGCTCACATGGGGACAGGGAAAGAGAGACCCAGTACTTC. The entire variable domain, with the rest obtained from reference TRBV18 and TRBJ2-5, is as follows: NAGVMQNPRHLVRRRGQEARLRCSPMKGHSHVYWYRQLPEEGLKFMVYLQKENIIDESGMPKERFSAEFPKEGPSILRIQQVVRGDSAAYFCASSHGDRERETQYFGPGTRLLVL.

This clone was detected a few times. For the CDR3, the DNA is TGTGCCAGCAGCTCCCGACTAGAGACCACAGATACGCAGTATTTT. It encodes CASSSRLETTDTQYF. V is TRBV7-9 and J is TRBJ2-3, with D maybe TRBD2 (6 bases). CDR1 and CDR2 from the germline V gene are SEHNR and FQNEAQ (reference sequence). Trimming took off 4 bases at V and 2 bases at J, with 13 bases between the two ends. This CDR3 comprises 15 residues.

The CDR3 reads CASSYTVEFSPDTQYF. The DNA for the CDR3 is TGTGCCAGCAGCTACACCGTGGAATTTAGCCCAGATACGCAGTATTTT. This chain links TRBV7-9 with TRBJ2-3, with D hard to call. Germline V gives CDR1 SEHNR, CDR2 FQNEAQ (reference sequence). This CDR3 spans 16 amino acids. Trimming cost V 4 bases and J 4 bases, with 18 bases left between them.

This sequence joins TRBV7-3 and TRBJ2-5; TRBD1 agrees at 7 bases. Losses at the gene ends were 6 bases for V and 1 base for J; bases not matched to a gene: 8. The germline gives CDR1 SGHTA, CDR2 FQGTGA. This CDR3 spans 15 amino acids. The chain's CDR3 is CASSSTGVSQETQYF. The DNA of the CDR3 is TGTGCCAGCAGTAGCACAGGGGTATCCCAAGAGACCCAGTACTTC. The full variable domain, in which reference TRBV7-3 and TRBJ2-5 provide the parts outside the CDR3, is GAGVSQTPSNKVTEKGKYVELRCDPISGHTALYWYRQSLGQGPEFLIYFQGTGAADDSGLPNDRFFAVRPEGSVSTLKIQRTERGDSAVYLCASSSTGVSQETQYFGPGTRLLVL.

This rearrangement joins TRBV6-5 to TRBJ1-4; 9 bases map to TRBD1. Trimming cost V 7 bases and J 7 bases; bases outside gene matches: 10. This CDR3 has 15 amino acids. CDR1 and CDR2 (germline): MNHEY, SVGAGI. The CDR3, as DNA: TGTGCCAGCAAAAGGCCGGGACAGGGATTTGAAAAACTGTTTTTT. Its translation is CASKRPGQGFEKLFF.

Here the CDR3 reads CAHSHSGNTIYF. The CDR3 DNA is TGTGCCCACAGCCACTCTGGAAACACCATATATTTT. The rearrangement joins TRBV30 to TRBJ1-3; D gene unclear. Between the trimmed V and J ends, which lost 8 bases and 0 bases, there was a span of 8 bases. Germline V lookup: CDR1 GTSNPN, CDR2 SVGIG (reference sequence). The CDR3 has 12 amino acids.

V is TRBV16 and J is TRBJ2-5; 11 bases are a match to TRBD2. With V trimmed by 1 base and J by 5 bases, 9 bases remained unmatched. Germline-derived CDR1 and CDR2 are KGHSY and FQNENV. The CDR3 runs 17 residues. CDR3 in DNA: TGTGCCAGCAGCCAATATAGCGGGAGGGCCGTGGATGAGACCCAGTACTTC. Translated: CASSQYSGRAVDETQYF.

V is TRBV28 and J is TRBJ2-5; maybe TRBD1 (5 bases). CDR3 length: 15 amino acids. The germline gives CDR1 MDHEN, CDR2 SYDVKM. Trimming stripped 3 bases from V and 1 base from J, with 12 bases between. The CDR3 region is CASSLPQGSQETQYF. In DNA, the CDR3 is TGTGCCAGCAGTTTGCCTCAGGGATCCCAAGAGACCCAGTACTTC.

This sequence joins TRBV7-9 and TRBJ2-1; tentatively, D is TRBD1 (8 bases). V lost 5 bases and J 5 bases, leaving 16 bases between the germline ends. This CDR3 spans 15 amino acids. The germline CDR1 and CDR2 sequences are SEHNR and FQNEAQ (reference sequence). CDR3 in amino acids: CASSLRTGRDNEQFF. The CDR3 DNA is TGTGCCAGCAGCCTAAGGACAGGGAGGGACAATGAGCAGTTCTTC.

The chain carries TRBV7-9 and TRBJ1-6, with D unclear. The CDR3 consists of 14 residues. The germline V gene has CDR1 SEHNR and CDR2 FQNEAQ (reference sequence). The germline V and J ends were trimmed by 6 bases and 6 bases, with 12 bases remaining between them. This CDR3 reads CASRRDNFNSPLHF. The CDR3 DNA follows: TGTGCCAGCAGACGCGACAACTTTAATTCACCCCTCCACTTT.

The V and J genes are TRBV10-1 and TRBJ1-1, with D maybe TRBD1 (5 bases). This CDR3 comprises 16 residues. CDR1 is WNHNN and CDR2 is SYGVQD in the germline V gene (reference sequence). The germline V and J ends were trimmed by 3 bases and 3 bases, with 17 bases remaining between them. The CDR3, as DNA: TGCGCCAGCAGTGACGACAGCCCACCCCACCACACTGAAGCTTTCTTT. Translation gives CASSDDSPPHHTEAFF.

The chain carries TRBV28 and TRBJ1-1, with D maybe TRBD1 (6 bases). CDR3 length: 16 amino acids. Between the trimmed V and J ends, which lost 6 bases and 4 bases, there was a span of 21 bases. Germline V CDR1 and CDR2: MDHEN, SYDVKM. The CDR3 nucleotides read TGTGCCAGCAGCCAAAATATCCGACAGGTCCGCACTGAAGCTTTCTTT. This codes for CASSQNIRQVRTEAFF.

This chain connects TRBV2 to TRBJ1-6, with 9 nucleotides matching TRBD1. V lost 6 bases, J lost 14 bases, and 11 bases stayed unmatched. Germline CDR1 reads SNHLY; CDR2 reads FYNNEI. The length of the CDR3 is 14 residues. CDR3 in amino acids: CASSRDREIMALHF. The DNA for the CDR3 is TGTGCCAGCAGCCGGGACAGGGAGATCATGGCCCTCCACTTT.

Only one count was recorded for this clone. The rearrangement uses TRBV7-3 and TRBJ1-1; D is possibly TRBD1 (5 bases). Trimming removed 5 bases at V and 1 base at J, with 8 bases between. There are 13 residues in the CDR3. The germline gives CDR1 SGHTA, CDR2 FQGTGA. CDR3 amino acids: CASSEDRNTEAFF. The DNA for the CDR3 is TGTGCCAGCAGCGAAGACAGGAACACTGAAGCTTTCTTT.

This clone was detected only once. The rearrangement links TRBV3-1 (or the pseudogene TRBV3-2) to TRBJ2-7; 8 bases line up with TRBD2. V shed 0 bases and J 4 bases; nucleotides not matched to a gene: 5. The CDR3 is made up of 15 amino acids. Germline values: CDR1 LGHDT, CDR2 YNNKEL (reference sequence). Written as DNA, the CDR3 is TGTGCCAGCAGCCAAGATCGGGGGGGTGGGTACGAGCAGTACTTC. This gives the protein CASSQDRGGGYEQYF.

The V gene is TRBV5-1, the J gene TRBJ1-5, with D unclear. Germline loops: CDR1 SGHRS, CDR2 YFSETQ. The CDR3 totals 13 residues. V was cut by 4 bases and J by 0 bases, with 5 bases left in between. The CDR3: CASSRDSNQPQHF. Here the CDR3 DNA reads TGCGCCAGCAGCCGGGATAGCAATCAGCCCCAGCATTTT. Supplemented by reference TRBV5-1 and TRBJ1-5, the full variable domain reads KAGVTQTPRYLIKTRGQQVTLSCSPISGHRSVSWYQQTPGQGLQFLFEYFSETQRNKGNFPGRFSGRQFSNSRSEMNVSTLELGDSALYLCASSRDSNQPQHFGDGTRLSIL.

The chain joins TRBV27 to TRBJ2-4; 10 bases agree with TRBD2. From germline, CDR1 is MNHEY and CDR2 SMNVEV (reference sequence). Germline trimming cut 0 bases from V and 0 bases from J; bases unmatched to any gene: 2. The CDR3 length is 17 residues. The CDR3 sequence is CASSLSGLAAAKNIQYF. CDR3 in DNA: TGTGCCAGCAGTTTATCCGGACTAGCGGCAGCCAAAAACATTCAGTACTTC.

The chain links TRBV29-1 to TRBJ1-1, with D possibly being TRBD1 (5 bases). Germline lookup yields CDR1 SQVTM and CDR2 ANQGSEA. This CDR3 comprises 14 residues. Trimming shortened V by 0 bases and J by 5 bases, and 13 bases separated the two germline ends. CDR3 residues: CSVEDEGARTEAFF. DNA of the CDR3: TGCAGCGTTGAAGATGAAGGGGCGCGGACTGAAGCTTTCTTT.

V gene TRBV7-3 combines with J gene TRBJ2-7; 14 bases align to TRBD2. J lost 6 bases, V lost 5 bases, and 6 bases had no gene match. Germline V gene sequence: CDR1 SGHTA, CDR2 FQGTGA. This CDR3 has 15 amino acids. The CDR3 region is CASSLGLAGVGEQYF. The CDR3 DNA is TGTGCCAGCAGCCTGGGACTAGCGGGAGTTGGCGAGCAGTACTTC.

The chain has TRBV5-5 and TRBJ2-1, with 7 bases aligning to TRBD2. Germline V gene lookup returns CDR1 SGHKS and CDR2 YYEKEE (reference sequence). The CDR3 is made up of 16 amino acids. V was clipped by 1 base and J by 4 bases; unmatched bases: 8. Here the CDR3 DNA reads TGTGCCAGCAGCTTGTCAGCGGGGACTCTATACAATGAGCAGTTCTTC. This encodes CASSLSAGTLYNEQFF.

This rearrangement joins TRBV28 to TRBJ2-7; a weak D match, TRBD1 (6 bases). V was cut by 4 bases and J by 6 bases, with 7 bases left in between. The germline CDR1 and CDR2 sequences are MDHEN and SYDVKM. The CDR3 extends over 11 amino acids. The CDR3 DNA sequence: TGTGCCAGCAGTTCACAGGGCGAGCAGTACTTC. As protein: CASSSQGEQYF.

The chain joins TRBV19 to TRBJ2-1; a weak D match, TRBD2 (6 bases). Germline CDR1 reads LNHDA; CDR2 reads SQIVND (reference sequence). CDR3 size: 18 residues. V was pared by 3 bases and J by 5 bases, with 23 bases between. CDR3 sequence (DNA): TGTGCCAGTAGTATCCTCTTTGTGGGTAGCGGAGGGAACAATGAGCAGTTCTTC. This codes for CASSILFVGSGGNNEQFF. The entire variable domain, with the rest obtained from reference TRBV19 and TRBJ2-1, is as follows: DGGITQSPKYLFRKEGQNVTLSCEQNLNHDAMYWYRQDPGQGLRLIYYSQIVNDFQKGDIAEGYSVSREKKESFPLTVTSAQKNPTAFYLCASSILFVGSGGNNEQFFGPGTRLTVL.

This clone was observed a single time. The chain joins TRBV5-6 to TRBJ2-4, with 7 bases identical to TRBD1. The V gene's germline CDR1 is SGHDT and CDR2 YYEEEE. Trimming removed 4 bases from V and 2 bases from J; junction bases left unmatched: 6. The CDR3 runs to 15 residues. The DNA for the CDR3 is TGTGCCAGCAGCCCACGGGACAGATCCAAAAACATTCAGTACTTC. This encodes CASSPRDRSKNIQYF.

This clone was counted once. The CDR3 bases are TGTGCCAGCAGCCAAGGGGCGACTAGCATCTACGAGCAGTACTTC. Its protein product is CASSQGATSIYEQYF. The V call is TRBV3-1 (or the pseudogene TRBV3-2), the J call TRBJ2-7; TRBD2 matches 7 bases. V gave up 1 base and J gave up 3 bases; unmatched junction bases: 6. In germline, CDR1 is LGHDT, CDR2 YNNKEL (reference sequence). This CDR3 region has 15 residues.

This clone was found a few times. The chain employs TRBV2 and TRBJ2-3, with D perhaps matching TRBD1 (6 bases). The CDR3 consists of 15 residues. Germline-derived CDR1 and CDR2 are SNHLY and FYNNEI. V lost 6 bases and J lost 0, with 13 bases in between. CDR3 region: CASSKQGTSTDTQYF. The CDR3 coding sequence is TGTGCCAGCAGCAAACAGGGAACAAGCACAGATACGCAGTATTTT.

This clone was picked up one time. V gene TRBV7-9 combines with J gene TRBJ2-1; 9 bases are a match to TRBD1. Germline CDR1 is SEHNR and CDR2 is FQNEAQ (reference sequence). After removal of 2 bases from V and 7 bases from J, the junction contained 9 bases not matched to a gene. This CDR3 has 16 amino acids. The CDR3, as DNA: TGTGCCAGCAGCTTACTAGACAGGGGGACCCTAAATGAGCAGTTCTTC. Translating it yields CASSLLDRGTLNEQFF. Full variable domain (rest looked up from reference TRBV7-9 and TRBJ2-1): DTGVSQNPRHKITKRGQNVTFRCDPISEHNRLYWYRQTLGQGPEFLTYFQNEAQLEKSRLLSDRFSAERPKGSFSTLEIQRTEQGDSAMYLCASSLLDRGTLNEQFFGPGTRLTVL.

The CDR3 region is CASSRITGVPNTEAFF. Here the CDR3 DNA reads TGTGCCAGCAGCCGAATTACAGGGGTGCCGAACACTGAAGCTTTCTTT. J is TRBJ1-1 and V is TRBV28; TRBD1 aligns across 7 bases. The CDR3 is 16 amino acids. V lost 6 bases, J lost 1 base, and 11 bases stayed unmatched. CDR1 MDHEN and CDR2 SYDVKM come from the germline V gene.

The chain is built from TRBV7-2 and TRBJ1-1, with 11 bases identical to TRBD1. The CDR3 runs to 17 residues. V trimming: 4 bases; J trimming: 11 bases; junction bases outside the gene matches: 18. Germline loops: CDR1 SGHTA, CDR2 FQGNSA. The CDR3: CASSSTPGQGVLPSAFF. Written as DNA, the CDR3 is TGTGCCAGCAGCTCAACTCCGGGACAGGGGGTTCTACCTTCGGCTTTCTTT.